One and the same sample provided the 6 T cell receptor beta chains below, sequenced in a study of blood T cell repertoires in COVID-19. TCRdb keeps only in-frame clones here, not all; method: immunoSEQ multiplex PCR. The data contain 60,000 to 65,000 clones, about four fifths of them singletons. The sequencing sample was made of peripheral blood. These receptor sequences come from a man between 60 and 70 years old with COVID-19, enrolled during active disease.

The V gene is TRBV5-1, the J gene TRBJ1-5, with 7 bases fitting TRBD1. CDR1 and CDR2 (germline): SGHRS, YFSETQ. Germline trimming cut 0 bases from V and 7 bases from J; bases unmatched to any gene: 7. The CDR3 covers 15 residues. DNA for the CDR3: TGCGCCAGCAGCTTGGGGCAGGGGGATGGACAGCCCCAGCATTTT. Translating gives CASSLGQGDGQPQHF. The variable domain in full, with the rest retrieved from reference TRBV5-1 and TRBJ1-5, is KAGVTQTPRYLIKTRGQQVTLSCSPISGHRSVSWYQQTPGQGLQFLFEYFSETQRNKGNFPGRFSGRQFSNSRSEMNVSTLELGDSALYLCASSLGQGDGQPQHFGDGTRLSIL.

V usage is TRBV2 and J usage is TRBJ2-5; 12 nucleotides align to TRBD2. Germline V gives CDR1 SNHLY, CDR2 FYNNEI. J lost 2 bases, V lost 6 bases, and 1 base had no gene match. The CDR3 length is 14 residues. The CDR3 here is CASRTSGGQETQYF. CDR3 bases: TGTGCCAGCAGGACTAGCGGGGGTCAAGAGACCCAGTACTTC.

This rearrangement joins TRBV5-4 to TRBJ2-7, with 7 bases identical to TRBD1. Germline CDR1 reads SGHNT; CDR2 reads YYREEE (reference sequence). The length of the CDR3 is 15 residues. V lost 3 bases, J lost 3 bases, and 9 bases stayed unmatched. For the CDR3, the DNA is TGTGCCAGCAGCTCAACAGGGGAGATGGTCTACGAGCAGTACTTC. As protein: CASSSTGEMVYEQYF.

The chain carries TRBV11-2 and TRBJ1-5; D ambiguous. V dropped 6 bases and J dropped 6 bases, with 12 bases sitting between them. Germline V lookup: CDR1 SGHAT, CDR2 FQNNGV. The CDR3 extends over 13 amino acids. In nucleotides, the CDR3 is TGTGCCAGCAGTGGGAGGTTGAGTCAGCCCCAGCATTTT. This gives the protein CASSGRLSQPQHF.

The chain is built from TRBV4-2 and TRBJ2-7, with 12 nucleotides matching TRBD2. This CDR3 is built from 15 residues. V shed 4 bases, J shed 6 bases, and the junction held 7 bases outside the gene matches. The germline gives CDR1 LGHNA, CDR2 YNFKEQ. The CDR3 DNA follows: TGTGCCAGCAGCCCGACCGGGACTAGCGGGCTCGAGCAGTACTTC. This sequence encodes CASSPTGTSGLEQYF.

This clone showed up just a few times. This chain links TRBV19 with TRBJ2-1; 8 nucleotides align to TRBD2. CDR1 is LNHDA and CDR2 is SQIVND in the germline V gene (reference sequence). V lost 2 bases to trimming and J lost 10 bases; unmatched junction nucleotides: 7. CDR3 length equals 14 residues. As DNA, the CDR3 is TGTGCCAGTAGTATAACGGGAGGGTTGGCGGAGCAGTTCTTC. It is translated as CASSITGGLAEQFF.